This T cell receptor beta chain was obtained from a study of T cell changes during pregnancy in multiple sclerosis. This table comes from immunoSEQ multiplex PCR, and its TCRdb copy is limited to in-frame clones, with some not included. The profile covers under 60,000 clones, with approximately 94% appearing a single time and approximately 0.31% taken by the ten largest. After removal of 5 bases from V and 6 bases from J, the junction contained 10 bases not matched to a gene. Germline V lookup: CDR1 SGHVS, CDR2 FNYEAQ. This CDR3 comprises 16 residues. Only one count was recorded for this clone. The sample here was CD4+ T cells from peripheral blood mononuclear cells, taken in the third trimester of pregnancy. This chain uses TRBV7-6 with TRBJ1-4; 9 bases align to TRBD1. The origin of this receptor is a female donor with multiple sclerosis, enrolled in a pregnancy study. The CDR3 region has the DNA TGTGCCAGCAGCCCAACCCTAAGGACAGGGGATGAAAAACTGTTTTTT. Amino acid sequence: CASSPTLRTGDEKLFF.